The 12 T cell receptor beta chains in this list originate from one sample, sequenced in a study of T cell responses to AZD1222 COVID-19 vaccine. Sequencing used immunoSEQ multiplex PCR; TCRdb keeps in-frame clones, though not all of them. Of 120,000 to 150,000 clones listed, approximately 94% were seen once; the top ten hold 4% to 5.5%. The sequences come from peripheral blood, collected on day 0 of AZD1222 vaccination. The receptors here all came from an adult in good health.

Comments on this clone: Other DNA sequences of this sample code for an identical CDR3. The CDR3 spells CASSLGGVNTEAFF. The CDR3 DNA sequence: TGTGCCAGCAGCTTAGGAGGGGTGAACACTGAAGCTTTCTTT. The chain has TRBV7-2 and TRBJ1-1; D is perhaps TRBD1 (5 bases). V lost 1 base to trimming and J lost 0 bases, with 6 bases between them. The CDR3 is 14 amino acids. Germline CDR1 reads SGHTA; CDR2 reads FQGNSA.

V gene TRBV7-9 combines with J gene TRBJ2-2; no clear D gene. V lost 1 base and J lost 5, with 5 bases in between. CDR3 length: 13 amino acids. The V gene's germline CDR1 is SEHNR and CDR2 FQNEAQ (reference sequence). The DNA for the CDR3 is TGTGCCAGCAGCTTAGGAGGAACCGGGGAGCTGTTTTTT. Amino acid sequence: CASSLGGTGELFF.

The rearrangement joins TRBV19 to TRBJ1-1; 9 bases line up with TRBD1. There are 12 residues in the CDR3. Germline V gene lookup returns CDR1 LNHDA and CDR2 SQIVND (reference sequence). The CDR3 protein is CASGQGNTEAFF. The CDR3 coding sequence is TGTGCATCGGGACAGGGGAACACTGAAGCTTTCTTT.

J is TRBJ1-2 and V is TRBV11-2, with a tentative D call TRBD1 (5 bases). This CDR3 contains 14 residues. Germline CDR1 is SGHAT and CDR2 is FQNNGV. Trimming took 2 bases from V and 8 from J, leaving 15 bases between them. The CDR3 region has the DNA TGTGCCAGCAGCTTACAGGGTCCCTTGCGGGGCTACACCTTC. It is translated as CASSLQGPLRGYTF.

The chain employs TRBV9 and TRBJ1-1, with D possibly TRBD1 on 6 matching bases. Per the germline V gene, CDR1 is SGDLS and CDR2 is YYNGEE. This CDR3 spans 15 amino acids. V lost 4 bases, J lost 4 bases, and 17 bases lay in between. The CDR3 region is CASSPRGGGGTEAFF. The CDR3 DNA is TGTGCCAGCAGCCCCAGGGGAGGCGGCGGCACTGAAGCTTTCTTT.

The chain links TRBV24-1 to TRBJ1-1; D ambiguous. Per the germline V gene, CDR1 is KGHDR and CDR2 is SFDVKD. V was pared by 9 bases and J by 0 bases, with 13 bases between. The length of the CDR3 is 14 residues. CDR3 DNA sequence: TGTGCCACCGGCGGCCGATACATGAACACTGAAGCTTTCTTT. It encodes CATGGRYMNTEAFF.

V is TRBV11-3 and J is TRBJ2-1; D perhaps matches TRBD2 (6 bases). Trimming left V 0 bases short and J 9 bases short, with 9 bases between. In germline, CDR1 is SGHNT, CDR2 YENEEA. The CDR3 loop spans 13 amino acids. CDR3 residues: CASSLEGGGEQFF. DNA for the CDR3: TGTGCCAGCAGCTTAGAGGGGGGTGGTGAGCAGTTCTTC.

The chain recombines TRBV14 with TRBJ1-1; no clear D gene. In germline, CDR1 is SGHDN, CDR2 FVKESK. The CDR3 spans 14 residues. The V end lost 5 bases, the J end lost 0 bases, and 10 bases lay between the germline ends. This CDR3 is CASSSHLMNTEAFF. In DNA form, the CDR3 reads TGTGCCAGCAGCTCCCACCTCATGAACACTGAAGCTTTCTTT.

This clone was found once. The genes are TRBV19 and TRBJ1-2; 7 bases match TRBD1. CDR3 length equals 13 residues. V was pared by 6 bases and J by 1 base, with 2 bases of the junction left unmatched. Looked up from germline, CDR1 is LNHDA and CDR2 is SQIVND (reference sequence). The CDR3 protein is CASSRDSNYGYTF. In DNA form, the CDR3 reads TGTGCCAGTAGCAGGGACAGTAACTATGGCTACACCTTC.

V usage is TRBV5-8 and J usage is TRBJ1-2; no definite D call. V was pared by 0 bases and J by 3 bases, with 6 bases between. The CDR3 contains 13 residues. Germline-derived CDR1 and CDR2 are SGHTS and YDEGEE. Here the CDR3 reads CASSLVDYYGYTF. DNA for the CDR3: TGTGCCAGCAGCTTGGTAGATTACTATGGCTACACCTTC.

Here the CDR3 DNA reads TGTGCCAGCAGCGACGGACGGCGCTATGGCTACACCTTC. As protein: CASSDGRRYGYTF. The chain has TRBV12-3 or TRBV12-4 and TRBJ1-2; no firm D call. The CDR3 has 13 amino acids. V was pared by 6 bases and J by 4 bases, with 12 bases between.

This chain joins TRBV6-6 and TRBJ1-1; D not certain. Germline V gives CDR1 MNHNY, CDR2 SVGAGI (reference sequence). This CDR3 spans 11 amino acids. Trimming stripped 8 bases from V and 1 base from J, with 5 bases between. CDR3 DNA sequence: TGTGCCAGCCCCGGGAACACTGAAGCTTTCTTT. This gives the protein CASPGNTEAFF.